This record looks at one T cell receptor beta chain sequence and its context. This record belongs to a study of blood T cell repertoires in COVID-19. On the study more broadly: The study drew acute and convalescent COVID-19 samples from the United States, Italy and Spain.

The cohort comprised adults aged about 18 to 100 years residing in under 25 US areas. Before being deemed recovered, Cohort 3 donors had two negative PCRs, clearance, or symptom resolution. Generated by immunoSEQ multiplex PCR, the TCRdb table keeps only in-frame clones and is missing some. This repertoire shows around 260,000 clones, approximately 85% found once; its top ten account for around 4.5%. Unmatched junction bases numbered 14, after V lost 0 bases and J lost 7 bases. CDR1 and CDR2 from the germline V gene are SGDLS and YYNGEE. The CDR3 length is 18 residues. The J gene is TRBJ2-1, the V gene TRBV9, with 9 bases fitting TRBD2. The receptor comes from a woman in her twenties or thirties who had recovered from COVID-19. Sequencing used PBMCs or T cells enriched from blood (not recorded which). The CDR3 DNA reads TGTGCCAGCAGCGTAGATGGGCTAGCGGGGCTTAATTTTAATGAGCAGTTCTTC. Its translation: CASSVDGLAGLNFNEQFF.